The clone carrying this T cell receptor (beta chain) was counted many times. This entry comes from a study of spatial heterogeneity in lung cancer. Background on the study: Detection consistently captured more beta-chain sequences than alpha-chain sequences. As counted in raw reads, each unique TCR and UMI combination appeared more than ten times on average.

Time point specified: sample taken at primary tumor resection. Samples were obtained from some 70 donors, all untreated early-stage non-small cell lung cancer patients. Unique molecular identifiers, one per molecule, were present on every TCR cDNA molecule. TCRdb processed the 5' RACE reads anew with MiXCR; each CDR3 protein has one entry. The sample gives around 63,000 distinct CDR3 sequences, roughly 6.6% of which show up once; over 12% is in the top ten. The starting material was PBMCs, obtained at surgery. The source of this sequence is a female donor with early-stage non-small cell lung cancer.

In DNA, the CDR3 is TGCGCCAGCAGCCAAAGCTCTGGGGCCAACGTCCTGACTTTC. It codes for CASSQSSGANVLTF. V and J are TRBV5-1 and TRBJ2-6; D remains unclear. This CDR3 comprises 14 residues. Deletions cut 4 bases from V and 0 bases from J, with 5 bases between. Germline V gene data show CDR1 as SGHRS and CDR2 as YFSETQ.